Presented here are 17 T cell receptor beta chains from one specimen sequenced in a study of cytomegalovirus exposure and HLA in healthy donors. The PCR ran on 60 Vbeta and 13 Jbeta primers. Profiled with immunoSEQ multiplex PCR; TCRdb holds only in-frame clones, not every one. This table has under 200,000 clones, about 80% appearing once. The source material was PBMCs. Receptors were obtained from a man aged 50 or older in good health and CMV-seropositive.

This clone has a handful of counts. The chain combines TRBV5-1 with TRBJ2-2; a weak D match, TRBD1 (6 bases). The CDR3 is 15 amino acids. The V end lost 3 bases, the J end lost 0 bases, and 9 bases lay between the germline ends. Germline CDR1 SGHRS, CDR2 YFSETQ. CDR3 coding DNA: TGCGCCAGCAGCTGGACAGAAACGAACACCGGGGAGCTGTTTTTT. It translates to CASSWTETNTGELFF.

J is TRBJ1-6 and V is TRBV4-1, with 10 bases lining up with TRBD1. Germline V CDR1 and CDR2: MGHRA, YSYEKL. The trim removed 0 bases at V and 9 bases at J, leaving 5 bases unmatched. CDR3 size: 16 residues. CDR3 residues: CASSQEGTGARSPLHF. The CDR3, as DNA: TGCGCCAGCAGCCAAGAAGGGACAGGGGCGCGTTCACCCCTCCACTTT.

The chain combines TRBV9 with TRBJ2-7; TRBD1 matches at 7 bases. The germline V gene encodes CDR1 SGDLS and CDR2 YYNGEE. Germline trimming cut 2 bases from V and 4 bases from J; bases unmatched to any gene: 9. The CDR3 runs 15 residues. DNA for the CDR3: TGTGCCAGCAGCGTCCAGCCCGGGACAGCTTACGAGCAGTACTTC. This encodes CASSVQPGTAYEQYF.

This chain joins TRBV7-9 and TRBJ1-1; TRBD1 is a possible D gene (5 bases). With 5 bases removed from V and 4 bases from J, the gap between germline ends came to 14 bases. CDR3 length equals 14 residues. Germline V gene data show CDR1 as SEHNR and CDR2 as FQNEAQ (reference sequence). CDR3 DNA: TGTGCCAGCAGCCCGCAGGGTTGGCTCACTGAAGCTTTCTTT. This sequence encodes CASSPQGWLTEAFF.

This chain uses TRBV5-1 with TRBJ2-7, with 8 bases aligning to TRBD1. Unmatched junction bases numbered 8, after V lost 0 bases and J lost 3 bases. There are 16 residues in the CDR3. Germline assignment: CDR1 SGHRS and CDR2 YFSETQ. CDR3 protein: CASSLGDRGSDYEQYF. CDR3 nucleotide sequence: TGCGCCAGCAGCTTGGGTGACAGGGGTTCGGACTACGAGCAGTACTTC. The complete variable domain, with remaining parts taken from reference TRBV5-1 and TRBJ2-7, reads KAGVTQTPRYLIKTRGQQVTLSCSPISGHRSVSWYQQTPGQGLQFLFEYFSETQRNKGNFPGRFSGRQFSNSRSEMNVSTLELGDSALYLCASSLGDRGSDYEQYFGPGTRLTVT.

J is TRBJ1-6 and V is TRBV2; weak D call: TRBD1 (5 bases). This CDR3 has 13 residues. The V end lost 7 bases, the J end lost 5 bases, and 9 bases lay between the germline ends. Germline-derived CDR1 and CDR2 are SNHLY and FYNNEI. The CDR3 DNA is TGTGCCAGCATCGCGACAGATAATTCACCCCTCCACTTT. This encodes CASIATDNSPLHF.

Only one count was recorded for this clone. The chain links TRBV6-1 to TRBJ2-6; 10 positions agree with TRBD1. CDR1 MNHNS and CDR2 SASEGT come from the germline V gene. This CDR3 is built from 14 residues. J lost 11 bases, V lost 10 bases, and 11 bases had no gene match. The DNA of the CDR3 is TGTGCCACCCCGGGGGACAGGGGCCTACACGTCCTGACTTTC. This codes for CATPGDRGLHVLTF.

CDR3 residues: CASSLGGQEGAFF. The CDR3 bases are TGCGCCAGCAGCTTGGGAGGGCAGGAGGGAGCTTTCTTT. This rearrangement joins TRBV5-1 to TRBJ1-1; D unclear. V dropped 0 bases and J dropped 10 bases, with 13 bases sitting between them. This CDR3 has 13 amino acids. Germline-derived CDR1 and CDR2 are SGHRS and YFSETQ.

This clone was seen only once. This sequence joins TRBV11-2 and TRBJ1-5; TRBD1 agrees at 7 bases. Germline loops: CDR1 SGHAT, CDR2 FQNNGV. This CDR3 contains 13 residues. The V gene end was trimmed by 6 bases and the J gene end by 7 bases; junction bases not matched to a gene: 6. CDR3 sequence: CASSQGGNQPQHF. The CDR3 DNA reads TGTGCCAGCAGTCAGGGGGGTAACCAGCCCCAGCATTTT.

V usage is TRBV30 and J usage is TRBJ1-2; the match to TRBD1 covers 7 bases. CDR1 is GTSNPN and CDR2 is SVGIG in the germline V gene (reference sequence). V was pared by 0 bases and J by 8 bases, with 3 bases of the junction left unmatched. The CDR3 runs 12 residues. This chain's CDR3 is CAWSVYRGGYTF. In nucleotides, the CDR3 is TGTGCCTGGAGTGTTTACAGGGGCGGCTACACCTTC.

The chain carries TRBV6-1 and TRBJ2-2, with D uncertain. Looked up from germline, CDR1 is MNHNS and CDR2 is SASEGT. The CDR3 runs to 13 residues. V was cut by 2 bases and J by 3 bases, with 4 bases left in between. The CDR3 loop reads CASSELYTGELFF. The CDR3, as DNA: TGTGCCAGCAGTGAACTCTACACCGGGGAGCTGTTTTTT.

The rearrangement links TRBV18 to TRBJ1-6; D is unclear. The CDR3 extends over 16 amino acids. The ends were cut back, 5 bases at V and 3 bases at J, with 14 bases in the middle. The V gene's germline CDR1 is KGHSH and CDR2 LQKENI. The CDR3 coding sequence is TGTGCCAGCTCAACCCGGGAAGTTCTCTATAATTCACCCCTCCACTTT. Translated, it gives CASSTREVLYNSPLHF.

The CDR3 spells CASSNLQGQQYF. CDR3 nucleotide sequence: TGTGCCAGTAGTAACTTGCAGGGTCAGCAGTACTTC. This chain joins TRBV19 and TRBJ2-7; D possibly corresponds to TRBD1 (5 bases). Trimming took 4 bases from V and 8 from J, leaving 12 bases between them. Germline values: CDR1 LNHDA, CDR2 SQIVND (reference sequence). This CDR3 region has 12 residues.

The chain recombines TRBV4-1 with TRBJ1-1; 7 nucleotides agree with TRBD1. The CDR3 consists of 13 residues. Per the germline V gene, CDR1 is MGHRA and CDR2 is YSYEKL. Unmatched junction bases numbered 3, after V lost 8 bases and J lost 0 bases. The CDR3 DNA reads as TGCGCCAGCCGGACAGGCATGAACACTGAAGCTTTCTTT. This encodes CASRTGMNTEAFF.

As for this clone: The same CDR3 arises from other DNA sequences in this sample as well. This sequence joins TRBV19 and TRBJ1-5; no firm D call. The germline V gene encodes CDR1 LNHDA and CDR2 SQIVND (reference sequence). The CDR3 sequence is 13 residues long. With 3 bases removed from V and 4 bases from J, the gap between germline ends came to 7 bases. This chain's CDR3 is CASSITANQPQHF. The CDR3 region has the DNA TGTGCCAGTAGTATTACTGCTAATCAGCCCCAGCATTTT. Full variable domain (outside the CDR3, taken from reference TRBV19 and TRBJ1-5): DGGITQSPKYLFRKEGQNVTLSCEQNLNHDAMYWYRQDPGQGLRLIYYSQIVNDFQKGDIAEGYSVSREKKESFPLTVTSAQKNPTAFYLCASSITANQPQHFGDGTRLSIL.

Concerning this clone: The sample holds other DNA sequences that translate to the same CDR3. V gene TRBV28 combines with J gene TRBJ1-5; a weak D match, TRBD1 (5 bases). Germline loops: CDR1 MDHEN, CDR2 SYDVKM. V was pared by 3 bases and J by 4 bases, with 28 bases between. This CDR3 contains 20 residues. The CDR3 nucleotides are TGTGCCAGCAGTTTTGGCATCCCCCTAGGGACGGGGGTACGGAATCAGCCCCAGCATTTT. Translation gives CASSFGIPLGTGVRNQPQHF.

This clone has just one count. This chain links TRBV9 with TRBJ1-2, with 8 bases lining up with TRBD1. The CDR3 is 14 amino acids. Germline-derived CDR1 and CDR2 are SGDLS and YYNGEE. V lost 3 bases and J lost 2; bases outside the gene matches: 3. This CDR3 reads CASSGTGSNYGYTF. The CDR3 DNA reads TGTGCCAGCAGCGGGACAGGGTCAAACTATGGCTACACCTTC.